This TCR beta chain was sequenced for a study of identical twins. At least ten counts were recorded for this clonotype. Unique molecular identifiers were in the cDNA, with template-switch universal primer binding. TCRdb reanalysed the 5' RACE reads using MiXCR and keeps one entry per CDR3 protein. The sample lists some 710,000 distinct CDR3 sequences; roughly 6.2% were seen once. V shed 9 bases and J shed 9 bases, with 12 bases lying between them. Germline CDR1 and CDR2: WSHSY and SAAADI. CDR3 size: 11 residues. Sequenced: naive T cells sorted from blood. V gene TRBV10-2 combines with J gene TRBJ2-1; D is unclear. The TCR comes from a man aged 18 to 30 in good health. The CDR3 region is CASLLRGEQFF. For the CDR3, the DNA is TGCGCCAGTCTATTGAGAGGTGAGCAGTTCTTC.